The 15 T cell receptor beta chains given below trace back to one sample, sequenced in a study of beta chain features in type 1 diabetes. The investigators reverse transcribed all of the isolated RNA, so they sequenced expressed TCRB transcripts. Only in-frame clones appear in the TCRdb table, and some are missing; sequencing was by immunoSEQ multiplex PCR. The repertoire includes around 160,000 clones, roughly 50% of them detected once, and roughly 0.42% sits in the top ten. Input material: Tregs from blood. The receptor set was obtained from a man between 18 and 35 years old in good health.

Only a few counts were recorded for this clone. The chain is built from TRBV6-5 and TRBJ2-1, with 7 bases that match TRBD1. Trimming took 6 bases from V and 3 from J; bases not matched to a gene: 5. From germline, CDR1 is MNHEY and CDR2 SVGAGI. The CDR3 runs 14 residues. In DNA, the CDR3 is TGTGCCAGCAGGGCCCGGGACAGCTACAATGAGCAGTTCTTC. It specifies CASRARDSYNEQFF.

The CDR3 bases are TGTGCCAGCAGCACCCACCGGGGGGACGGCTACACCTTC. Protein: CASSTHRGDGYTF. V is TRBV9 and J is TRBJ1-2, with D possibly TRBD1 on 5 matching bases. Germline V gene lookup returns CDR1 SGDLS and CDR2 YYNGEE. Trimming removed 4 bases from V and 8 bases from J, with 15 bases in between. This CDR3 is 13 amino acids long.

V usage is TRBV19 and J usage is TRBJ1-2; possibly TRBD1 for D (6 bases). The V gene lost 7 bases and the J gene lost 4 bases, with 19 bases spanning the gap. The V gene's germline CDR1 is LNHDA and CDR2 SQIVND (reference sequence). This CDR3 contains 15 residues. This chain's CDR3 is CASTDKSTGAYGYTF. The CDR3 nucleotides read TGTGCCAGTACGGACAAATCGACAGGTGCCTATGGCTACACCTTC.

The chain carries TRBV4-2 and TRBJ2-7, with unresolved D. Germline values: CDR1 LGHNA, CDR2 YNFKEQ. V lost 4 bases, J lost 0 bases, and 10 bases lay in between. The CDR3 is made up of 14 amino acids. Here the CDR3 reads CASSLKQSSYEQYF. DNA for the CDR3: TGTGCCAGCAGCCTGAAACAGAGCTCCTACGAGCAGTACTTC.

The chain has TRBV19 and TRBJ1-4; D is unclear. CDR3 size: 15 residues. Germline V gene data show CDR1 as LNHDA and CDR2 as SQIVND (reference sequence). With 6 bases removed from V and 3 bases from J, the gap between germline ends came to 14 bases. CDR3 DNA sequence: TGTGCCAGTAGCAAGGGAGGTGGTGCTAATGAAAAACTGTTTTTT. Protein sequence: CASSKGGGANEKLFF.

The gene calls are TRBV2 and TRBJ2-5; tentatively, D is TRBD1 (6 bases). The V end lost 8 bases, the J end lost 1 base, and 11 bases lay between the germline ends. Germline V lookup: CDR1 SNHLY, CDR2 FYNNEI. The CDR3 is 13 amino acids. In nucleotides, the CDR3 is TGTGCCAGCGGATACAGGGCCCAAGAGACCCAGTACTTC. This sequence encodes CASGYRAQETQYF.

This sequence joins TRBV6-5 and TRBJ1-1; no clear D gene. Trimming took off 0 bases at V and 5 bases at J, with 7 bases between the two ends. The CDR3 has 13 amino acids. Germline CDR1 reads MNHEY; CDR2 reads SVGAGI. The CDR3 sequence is CASSYSAGTEAFF. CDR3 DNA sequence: TGTGCCAGCAGTTACTCAGCCGGGACTGAAGCTTTCTTT.

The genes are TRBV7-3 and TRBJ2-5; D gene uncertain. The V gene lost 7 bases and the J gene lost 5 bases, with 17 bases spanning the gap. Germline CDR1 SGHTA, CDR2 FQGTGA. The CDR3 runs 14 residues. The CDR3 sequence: CASKLSRGWETQYF. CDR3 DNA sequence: TGTGCCAGCAAACTATCGAGAGGTTGGGAGACCCAGTACTTC.

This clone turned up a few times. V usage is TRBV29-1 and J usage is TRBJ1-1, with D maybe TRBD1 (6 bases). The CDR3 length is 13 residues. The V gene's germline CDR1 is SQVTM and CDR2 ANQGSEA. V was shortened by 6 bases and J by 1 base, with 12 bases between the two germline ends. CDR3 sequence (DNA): TGCAGCGTGCTACAGGGTTCGAACACTGAAGCTTTCTTT. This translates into CSVLQGSNTEAFF.

CDR3 region: CASSPGLAGNTGELFF. The DNA for the CDR3 is TGTGCCAGCAGCCCGGGACTAGCGGGGAACACCGGGGAGCTGTTTTTT. The rearrangement joins TRBV7-7 to TRBJ2-2; 12 bases are shared with TRBD2. Per germline, CDR1 SSHAT and CDR2 FNYEAQ (reference sequence). This CDR3 is 16 amino acids long. The trim removed 5 bases at V and 1 base at J, leaving 2 bases unmatched.

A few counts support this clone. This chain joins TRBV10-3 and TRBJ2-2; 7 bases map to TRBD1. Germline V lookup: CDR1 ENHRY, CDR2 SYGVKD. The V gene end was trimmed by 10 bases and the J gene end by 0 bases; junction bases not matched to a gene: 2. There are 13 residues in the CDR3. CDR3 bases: TGTGCCACTGGGACAGCGAACACCGGGGAGCTGTTTTTT. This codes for CATGTANTGELFF.

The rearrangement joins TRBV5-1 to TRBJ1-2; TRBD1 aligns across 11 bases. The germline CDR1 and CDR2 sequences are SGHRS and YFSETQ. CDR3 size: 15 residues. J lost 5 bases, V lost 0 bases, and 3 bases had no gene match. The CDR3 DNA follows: TGCGCCAGCAGCTTGGAGGACAGGGGGCTGTATGGCTACACCTTC. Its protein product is CASSLEDRGLYGYTF. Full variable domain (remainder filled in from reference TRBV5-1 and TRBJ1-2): KAGVTQTPRYLIKTRGQQVTLSCSPISGHRSVSWYQQTPGQGLQFLFEYFSETQRNKGNFPGRFSGRQFSNSRSEMNVSTLELGDSALYLCASSLEDRGLYGYTFGSGTRLTVV.

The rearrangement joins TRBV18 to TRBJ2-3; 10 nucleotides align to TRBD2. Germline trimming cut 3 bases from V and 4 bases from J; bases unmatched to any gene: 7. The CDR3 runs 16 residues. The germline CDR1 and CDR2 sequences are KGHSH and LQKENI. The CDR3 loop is CASSPTSGATADTQYF. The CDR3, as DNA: TGTGCCAGCTCACCTACTAGCGGGGCGACCGCAGATACGCAGTATTTT.

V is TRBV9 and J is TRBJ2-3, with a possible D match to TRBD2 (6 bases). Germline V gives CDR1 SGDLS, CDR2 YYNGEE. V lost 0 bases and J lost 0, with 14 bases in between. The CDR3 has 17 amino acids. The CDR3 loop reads CASSVVGVTSSTDTQYF. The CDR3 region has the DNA TGTGCCAGCAGCGTAGTCGGGGTAACTAGCAGCACAGATACGCAGTATTTT.

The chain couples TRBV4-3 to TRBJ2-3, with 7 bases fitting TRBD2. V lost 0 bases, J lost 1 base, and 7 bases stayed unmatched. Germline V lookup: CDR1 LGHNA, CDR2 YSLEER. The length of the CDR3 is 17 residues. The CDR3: CASSQDLNSGGTDTQYF. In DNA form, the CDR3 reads TGCGCCAGCAGCCAAGATCTTAACAGCGGGGGCACAGATACGCAGTATTTT.